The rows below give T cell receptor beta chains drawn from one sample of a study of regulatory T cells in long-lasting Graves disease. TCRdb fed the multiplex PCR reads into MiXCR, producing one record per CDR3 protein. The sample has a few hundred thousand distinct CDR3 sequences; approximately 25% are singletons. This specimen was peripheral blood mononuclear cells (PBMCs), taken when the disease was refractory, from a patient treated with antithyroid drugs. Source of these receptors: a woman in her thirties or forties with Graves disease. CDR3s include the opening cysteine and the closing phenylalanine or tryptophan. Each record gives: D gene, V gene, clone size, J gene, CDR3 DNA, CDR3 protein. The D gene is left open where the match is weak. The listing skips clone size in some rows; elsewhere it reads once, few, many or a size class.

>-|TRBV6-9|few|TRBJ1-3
TGTGCCAGCAGTTGGGGGACACAGAGTCTCTCTGGAAACACCATATATTTT
CASSWGTQSLSGNTIYF
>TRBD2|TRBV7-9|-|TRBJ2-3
TGTGCCGAGCGGGGCCCCGTCACAGATACGCAGTATTTT
CAERGPVTDTQYF
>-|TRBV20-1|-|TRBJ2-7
TGCAGTGCTAGAGATATTTCTCATAGCTCCTACGAGCAGTACTTC
CSARDISHSSYEQYF
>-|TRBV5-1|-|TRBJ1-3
TGCGCCAGCAGTGCGTCGAGATCTGGAAACACCATGTATTTT
CASSASRSGNTMYF
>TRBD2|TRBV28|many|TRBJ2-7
TGTGCCAGCAGTTCCCCATCTAGCGGAGCCTACGAGCAGTACTTC
CASSSPSSGAYEQYF
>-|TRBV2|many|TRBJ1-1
TGTGCCAGCAGAGGGCCTACGGGGGGTAAGACTGAAGCTTTCTTT
CASRGPTGGKTEAFF
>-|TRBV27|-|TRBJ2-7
TGTGCCAGCAGTTCCGACTGGGGAAGCTACGAGCAGTACTTC
CASSSDWGSYEQYF
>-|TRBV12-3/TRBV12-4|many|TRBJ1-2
TGTGCCAGCACCCTCTTTTCAGGGCTCTATGGCTACACCTTC
CASTLFSGLYGYTF
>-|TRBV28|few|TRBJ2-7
TGTGCCAGCAGTTTTGGCCAGTGGACCCACGAGCAGTACTTC
CASSFGQWTHEQYF
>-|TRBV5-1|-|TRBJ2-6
TGCGCCAGCAGCCCCTGGGGCGTCCCTGGGGCCAACGTCCTGACTTTC
CASSPWGVPGANVLTF
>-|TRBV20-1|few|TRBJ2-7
TGCAGTGCATATCGACCGACAGGTCAGGCTTACGAGCAGTACTTC
CSAYRPTGQAYEQYF
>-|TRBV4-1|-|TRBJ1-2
TGCGCCAGCAGCCAACAACAAAACCATGGCTACACCTTC
CASSQQQNHGYTF
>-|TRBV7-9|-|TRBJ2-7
TGTGCCAGCAGCTCCGGGGCAGGGGTAGGCTACGAGCAGTACTTC
CASSSGAGVGYEQYF
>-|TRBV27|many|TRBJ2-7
TGTGCCAGCAGTTACCGGGACACACACGAGCAGTACTTC
CASSYRDTHEQYF
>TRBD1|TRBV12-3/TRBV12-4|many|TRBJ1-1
TGTGCCAGCAGTCGACAGGGGAACACTGAAGCTTTCTTT
CASSRQGNTEAFF
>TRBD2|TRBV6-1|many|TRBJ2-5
TGTGCCAGCAGTGAACCTTTCCGGACTAGCGGGAGGGGGTCACAAGAGACCCAGTACTTC
CASSEPFRTSGRGSQETQYF
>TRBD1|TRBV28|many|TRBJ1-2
TGTGCCAGCAGTTCAGCGACAGGGCCGGATGGCTACACCTTC
CASSSATGPDGYTF
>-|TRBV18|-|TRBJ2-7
TGTGCCAGCTCCCGCGGGACGGCCACCTACGAGCAGTACTTC
CASSRGTATYEQYF
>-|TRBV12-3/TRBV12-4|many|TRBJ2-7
TGTGCCAGCAGTTTTATCGGTAGCTCCTACGAGCAGTACTTC
CASSFIGSSYEQYF
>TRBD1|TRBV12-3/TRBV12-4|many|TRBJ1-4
TGTGCCAGCAGATTGACCGGGACAGGGGATGAAAAACTGTTTTTT
CASRLTGTGDEKLFF
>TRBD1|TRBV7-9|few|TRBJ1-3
TGTGCCAGCAGCTCGGACAGGGACTCTGGAAACACCATATATTTT
CASSSDRDSGNTIYF
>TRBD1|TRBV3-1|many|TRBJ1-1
TGTGCCAGCAGTCCCAGACAGGGGGGAGCTTTCTTT
CASSPRQGGAFF
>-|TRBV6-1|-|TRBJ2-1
TGTGCCATCAGTGGAGGACTGAACAATGAGCAGTTCTTC
CAISGGLNNEQFF
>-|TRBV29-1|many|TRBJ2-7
TGCAGCGTTGTAGTATTTTCGTCCTACGAGCAGTACTTC
CSVVVFSSYEQYF
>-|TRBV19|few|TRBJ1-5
TGTGCCAGTAGTTGGGCAGGGCGGCAGCCCCAGCATTTT
CASSWAGRQPQHF
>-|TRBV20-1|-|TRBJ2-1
TGCAGTGCTGCAGAAACAGGCGGTCGCTCCTACAATGAGCAGTTCTTC
CSAAETGGRSYNEQFF
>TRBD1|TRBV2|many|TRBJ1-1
TGTGCCAGCAGCGGACAGGGACTGAACACTGAAGCTTTCTTT
CASSGQGLNTEAFF
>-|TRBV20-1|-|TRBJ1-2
TGCAGTGCTAGAGATTCTTGGGGCGCGGATGGCTACACCTTC
CSARDSWGADGYTF
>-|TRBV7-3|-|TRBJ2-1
TGTGCCAGCAGCTTAGTGTTAGCAGAATACAATGAGCAGTTCTTC
CASSLVLAEYNEQFF
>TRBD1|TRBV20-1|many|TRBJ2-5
TGCAGTGCTTGCCGGGACAGACAAGAGACCCAGTACTTC
CSACRDRQETQYF
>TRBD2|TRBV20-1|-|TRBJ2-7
TGCAGGGCTAGAGATCCCCTAGCGGGGTCCTACGAGCAGTACTTC
CRARDPLAGSYEQYF
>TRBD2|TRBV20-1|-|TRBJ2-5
TGCAGTGCTAAAGCGGGAATCGAGACCCAGTACTTC
CSAKAGIETQYF
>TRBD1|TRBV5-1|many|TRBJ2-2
TGCGCCAGCAGGGGACAGGGATCGGTCACCGGGGAGCTGTTTTTT
CASRGQGSVTGELFF
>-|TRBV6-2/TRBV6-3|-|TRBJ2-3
TGTGCCAGCGACGTCACAGATACGCAGTATTTT
CASDVTDTQYF
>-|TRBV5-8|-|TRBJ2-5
TGTGCCAGCAGCCTGAACCATGGATCGAAAGCTAACCCGAGTCAGGAGACCCAGTACTTC
CASSLNHGSKANPSQETQYF
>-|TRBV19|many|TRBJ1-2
TGTGCCAGTAGTGAGAAGTTACTCTATGGCTACACCTTC
CASSEKLLYGYTF
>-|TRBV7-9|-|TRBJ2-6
TGTGCCGGCCACTCTGGGGCCAACGTCCTGACTTTC
CAGHSGANVLTF
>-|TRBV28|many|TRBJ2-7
TGTGCCAGCACTTTCCCCGGGACACCTATAGCCTACGAGCAGTACTTC
CASTFPGTPIAYEQYF
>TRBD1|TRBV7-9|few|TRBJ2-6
TGTGCCAGCACCCTGTCATGGGACAGGGAACTCTCTGGGGCCAACGTCCTGACTTTC
CASTLSWDRELSGANVLTF
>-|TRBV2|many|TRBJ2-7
TGTGCCAGCAGTGATTTTTTGAGCGAGCAGTACTTC
CASSDFLSEQYF
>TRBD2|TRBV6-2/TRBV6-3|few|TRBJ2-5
TGTGCCAGCAGTTACTCTCTGGCGGGGGGGGGAGAGACCCAGTACTTC
CASSYSLAGGGETQYF
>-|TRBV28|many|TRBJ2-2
TGTGCCAGCAGAAAGGCCGCCGGGGAGCTGTTTTTT
CASRKAAGELFF
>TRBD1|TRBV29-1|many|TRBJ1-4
TGCAGCGTGATACTGCGGGACAGTAATGAAAAACTGTTTTTT
CSVILRDSNEKLFF
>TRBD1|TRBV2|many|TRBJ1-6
TGTGCCAGCAGGGAAGGGGGCGGCTCGCGTTCACCCCTCCACTTT
CASREGGGSRSPLHF
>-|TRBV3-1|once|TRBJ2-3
TGTGCCAGCAGCCAAGATATGGGGGGAGCGTCTTCAGATACGCAGTATTTT
CASSQDMGGASSDTQYF
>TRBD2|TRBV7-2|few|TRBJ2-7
TGTGCCAGCAGCTTTGTCCGGGACTACGGGGGCGAGCAGTACTTC
CASSFVRDYGGEQYF
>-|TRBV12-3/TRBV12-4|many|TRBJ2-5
TGTGCCAGCAGTATACTTCTAATCGGAGAGACCCAGTACTTC
CASSILLIGETQYF
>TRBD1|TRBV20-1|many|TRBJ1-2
TGCAGTGCTAGACCACGACAGGGATCCTATGGCTACACCTTC
CSARPRQGSYGYTF
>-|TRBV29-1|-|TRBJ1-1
TGCAGCGTTGAGAGGGGATCGAACACTGAAGCTTTCTTT
CSVERGSNTEAFF
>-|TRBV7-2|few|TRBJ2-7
TGTGCCAGCAGCTTATACGCTGGGAACGAGCAGTACTTC
CASSLYAGNEQYF
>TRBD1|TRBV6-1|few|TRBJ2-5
TGTGCCAGCAGTGAGGGGACAGGGAGTCTGGGGGAGACCCAGTACTTC
CASSEGTGSLGETQYF
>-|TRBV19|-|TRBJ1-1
TGTGCCAGTAGTATTATTGGGGGGACCACTGGAGCTTTCTTT
CASSIIGGTTGAFF
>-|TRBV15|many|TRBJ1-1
TGTGCCACCAGCAGAGATTTTGGGAGAGGAGCTTTCTTT
CATSRDFGRGAFF
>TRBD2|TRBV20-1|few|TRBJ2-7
TGCAGTGCTAGAGGACGGAAACTAGCGGGAGTTGGAGACGAGCAGTACTTC
CSARGRKLAGVGDEQYF
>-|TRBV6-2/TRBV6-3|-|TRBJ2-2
TGTGCCAGCAGTTACCGCCCGGAGTCGGGGACCGGGGAGCTGTTTTTT
CASSYRPESGTGELFF